This record looks at one T cell receptor beta chain sequence and its context. Its cognate antigen has yet to be identified. Per-nucleotide qualities are absent, and no much larger clonotype sits a single base away. The sample is drawn from a study of radiotherapy plus CTLA-4 blockade in lung cancer (dated by TCRdb to 2016 to 2019). Regarding the research as a whole: Objective responses were observed in 18% of enrolled patients, and disease control was achieved in roughly 29%.

The study evaluated CTLA-4 blockade (ipilimumab) given together with focal radiation therapy in patients who had chemo-refractory metastatic non-small-cell lung cancer. Libraries came from the immunoSEQ multiplex PCR assay. TCRdb carries this immuneACCESS record with in-frame sequences only. Its versions omit some clonotypes, under half of them owing to an unresolved V gene in the studies checked, with the rest unexplained. A total of about 60,000 clones appear in this sample, about 70% of them only once. The ten largest clonotypes hold about 8% of the sample. Here is what the overall study found, with its caveats: The strongest predictors of response were reported to be early dynamic shifts in blood T cell clones along with a rise in serum interferon-beta following radiation. After treatment with radiotherapy and ipilimumab, TCR clones that originated in tumors expanded in peripheral blood.

Here the sequenced sample was peripheral blood, taken from a patient treated with radiotherapy plus ipilimumab. This receptor was identified in a human donor with non-small cell lung cancer whose response to radiotherapy plus ipilimumab could not be evaluated.

The CDR3 protein: CASSSWTGEMNTEAFF. The DNA sequence is as follows: TGTGCCAGTAGTAGCTGGACAGGGGAAATGAACACTGAAGCTTTCTTT. The chain links TRBV19 with TRBJ1-1, with 9 central nucleotides matching TRBD1. From cysteine to phenylalanine, the CDR3 is 16 amino acids long. Only the CDR3 region is kept as DNA, spanning 48 bases read in frame from base 1. CDR1 and CDR2 are read off the germline V gene (reference sequence) as LNHDA and SQIVND. After removal of 4 bases from V and 0 bases from J, the junction retains 6 bases not matched to a gene.